A single sample is the source of the 26 T cell receptor beta chains below, sequenced in a study of CD8 T cells in Susac syndrome. The RNA input was roughly 0.45 to 1 ug, and it was reverse transcribed with random hexamers. In TCRdb, the immunoSEQ multiplex PCR reads were re-called with MiXCR into one record per CDR3 protein. Altogether 150,000 to 200,000 distinct CDR3 sequences are present, around 93% being singletons, with the ten largest covering 0.09% to 0.12%. Material: CD4+ T cells from PBMCs. The source is a human donor in good health.

The chain couples TRBV11-2 to TRBJ2-1; 11 bases align to TRBD2. The CDR3 totals 13 residues. J was trimmed by 12 bases and V by 10 bases; bases with no gene match: 11. Germline CDR1 SGHAT, CDR2 FQNNGV. DNA for the CDR3: TGTGCCACCAAATCCCCTAGCGGGGGGAGGCAGTTCTTC. It translates to CATKSPSGGRQFF.

This chain joins TRBV4-3 and TRBJ2-5, with D uncertain. Germline values: CDR1 LGHNA, CDR2 YSLEER. The CDR3 spans 12 residues. The V gene lost 0 bases and the J gene lost 7 bases, with 6 bases spanning the gap. The CDR3 region is CASSQDFGTQYF. For the CDR3, the DNA is TGCGCCAGCAGCCAAGATTTTGGGACCCAGTACTTC.

A few counts support this clonotype. V usage is TRBV5-1 and J usage is TRBJ2-7, with D perhaps matching TRBD2 (5 bases). The ends were cut back, 5 bases at V and 4 bases at J, with 13 bases in the middle. Germline-derived CDR1 and CDR2 are SGHRS and YFSETQ. CDR3 length: 13 residues. The CDR3 reads CASRGNGEYEQYF. The CDR3 nucleotides are TGCGCCAGCAGAGGGAACGGGGAGTACGAGCAGTACTTC. Full variable domain (rest looked up from reference TRBV5-1 and TRBJ2-7): KAGVTQTPRYLIKTRGQQVTLSCSPISGHRSVSWYQQTPGQGLQFLFEYFSETQRNKGNFPGRFSGRQFSNSRSEMNVSTLELGDSALYLCASRGNGEYEQYFGPGTRLTVT.

In its sample, this clonotype was seen a few times. This chain links TRBV6-1 with TRBJ1-2; D is ambiguous. The CDR3 spans 15 residues. V dropped 1 base and J dropped 0 bases, with 9 bases sitting between them. The germline V gene has CDR1 MNHNS and CDR2 SASEGT. CDR3 residues: CASSEDWGTNYGYTF. The DNA of the CDR3 is TGTGCCAGCAGTGAAGATTGGGGAACTAACTATGGCTACACCTTC.

The rearrangement links TRBV28 to TRBJ1-2; 7 nucleotides match TRBD1. CDR1 is MDHEN, CDR2 SYDVKM, per germline. The CDR3 spans 15 residues. V shed 2 bases, J shed 4 bases, and the junction held 7 bases outside the gene matches. CDR3 region: CASSLDPGQTYGYTF. CDR3 bases: TGTGCCAGCAGTTTAGACCCGGGACAGACCTATGGCTACACCTTC.

The V and J genes are TRBV6-6 and TRBJ1-3; D is undetermined. Trimming removed 6 bases from V and 0 bases from J, with 15 bases in between. Per germline, CDR1 MNHNY and CDR2 SVGAGI (reference sequence). The CDR3 extends over 16 amino acids. In DNA form, the CDR3 reads TGTGCCAGCAGACAGCCACCTCCTAGCTCTGGAAACACCATATATTTT. Its protein product is CASRQPPPSSGNTIYF.

In its sample, this clonotype was seen a few times. V gene TRBV5-1 combines with J gene TRBJ2-5, with TRBD1 matching 8 bases. The J segment lost 4 bases and the V segment lost 3 bases, leaving 2 bases of the junction unmatched. Germline-derived CDR1 and CDR2 are SGHRS and YFSETQ. The CDR3 loop spans 13 amino acids. The CDR3 nucleotides read TGCGCCAGCAGCTCTACAGGGGGAGAGACCCAGTACTTC. It encodes CASSSTGGETQYF.

The chain recombines TRBV28 with TRBJ2-7; maybe TRBD1 (5 bases). V was cut by 4 bases and J by 4 bases, with 8 bases left in between. This CDR3 contains 12 residues. The V gene's germline CDR1 is MDHEN and CDR2 SYDVKM. The CDR3 DNA sequence: TGTGCCAGCAGTTCAGGGTTTTACGAGCAGTACTTC. Translating it yields CASSSGFYEQYF.

The rearrangement joins TRBV7-2 to TRBJ2-5; D uncertain. V dropped 5 bases and J dropped 1 base, with 17 bases sitting between them. This CDR3 contains 16 residues. The V gene's germline CDR1 is SGHTA and CDR2 FQGNSA. CDR3 sequence: CASSPGRITPQETQYF. The CDR3 DNA follows: TGTGCCAGCAGCCCAGGACGGATAACCCCCCAAGAGACCCAGTACTTC. The whole variable domain, remainder taken from reference TRBV7-2 and TRBJ2-5, is GAGVSQSPSNKVTEKGKDVELRCDPISGHTALYWYRQSLGQGLEFLIYFQGNSAPDKSGLPSDRFSAERTGGSVSTLTIQRTQQEDSAVYLCASSPGRITPQETQYFGPGTRLLVL.

The genes are TRBV6-2 or TRBV6-3 and TRBJ2-6; perhaps D is TRBD1 or TRBD2 (5 bases each). With 6 bases removed from V and 3 bases from J, the gap between germline ends came to 21 bases. Germline loops: CDR1 MNHEY, CDR2 SVGEGT. The CDR3 has 18 residues. The CDR3 region is CASSPQSPLGVGANVLTF. The CDR3 DNA reads TGTGCCAGCAGCCCACAGTCCCCCTTGGGGGTTGGGGCCAACGTCCTGACTTTC.

The rearrangement joins TRBV20-1 to TRBJ1-2; no clear D. The ends were cut back, 1 base at V and 6 bases at J, with 12 bases in the middle. This CDR3 has 13 amino acids. The germline V gene has CDR1 DFQATT and CDR2 SNEGSKA (reference sequence). Written as DNA, the CDR3 is TGCAGTGCTAGAGCTCCTCATAAAGATGGCTACACCTTC. It encodes CSARAPHKDGYTF.

On this clonotype itself: The conserved phenylalanine or tryptophan is not found at the CDR3 terminus, so this likely reflects a read error. The V gene is TRBV11-2, the J gene TRBJ2-5, with 7 bases lining up with TRBD1. In germline, CDR1 is SGHAT, CDR2 FQNNGV. V trimming: 5 bases; J trimming: 11 bases; junction bases outside the gene matches: 11. The CDR3 extends over 13 amino acids. The CDR3: CASSRRQGGEQYV. The CDR3 region has the DNA TGTGCCAGCAGCCGGAGACAGGGCGGAGAGCAGTACGTC.

V is TRBV28 and J is TRBJ1-5; TRBD1 matches at 9 bases. Germline assignment: CDR1 MDHEN and CDR2 SYDVKM. Losses at the gene ends were 8 bases for V and 6 bases for J; bases not matched to a gene: 11. This CDR3 is 15 amino acids long. CDR3 loop: CASWETGTGSQPQHF. The DNA for the CDR3 is TGTGCCAGCTGGGAGACCGGGACAGGGAGTCAGCCCCAGCATTTT. Full variable domain (rest looked up from reference TRBV28 and TRBJ1-5): DVKVTQSSRYLVKRTGEKVFLECVQDMDHENMFWYRQDPGLGLRLIYFSYDVKMKEKGDIPEGYSVSREKKERFSLILESASTNQTSMYLCASWETGTGSQPQHFGDGTRLSIL.

The chain has TRBV7-3 and TRBJ2-1; TRBD1 might be the D (5 bases). Germline CDR1 and CDR2: SGHTA and FQGTGA. The CDR3 has 16 amino acids. Trimming shortened V by 0 bases and J by 0 bases, and 9 bases separated the two germline ends. CDR3 sequence: CASSLTGPSSYNEQFF. CDR3 nucleotides: TGTGCCAGCAGCTTAACGGGGCCTAGCTCCTACAATGAGCAGTTCTTC.

This clonotype was counted between two and nine times. The chain has TRBV28 and TRBJ2-6; D is unresolved. V gave up 6 bases and J gave up 1 base, with 4 bases separating them. The length of the CDR3 is 13 residues. Germline-derived CDR1 and CDR2 are MDHEN and SYDVKM. The CDR3 DNA sequence: TGTGCCAGCAGGCGGTCTGGGGCCAACGTCCTGACTTTC. Residues: CASRRSGANVLTF.

CDR3 loop: CASSYTPPRYDYNEQFF. For the CDR3, the DNA is TGTGCCAGCAGTTACACCCCGCCGAGGTATGACTACAATGAGCAGTTCTTC. This chain links TRBV6-2 or TRBV6-3 with TRBJ2-1, with D uncertain. This CDR3 spans 17 amino acids. Germline CDR1 and CDR2: MNHEY and SVGEGT. V was cut by 2 bases and J by 3 bases, with 17 bases left in between.

J is TRBJ2-2 and V is TRBV5-4; 9 nucleotides align to TRBD2. The germline V gene has CDR1 SGHNT and CDR2 YYREEE (reference sequence). The CDR3 spans 14 residues. V trimming: 5 bases; J trimming: 1 base; junction bases outside the gene matches: 0. The CDR3 protein is CASRLAGNTGELFF. The CDR3 DNA sequence: TGTGCCAGCAGACTAGCGGGGAACACCGGGGAGCTGTTTTTT.

The gene calls are TRBV5-1 and TRBJ1-2; 8 bases line up with TRBD1. Germline V gives CDR1 SGHRS, CDR2 YFSETQ. Trimming cost V 6 bases and J 12 bases; bases outside gene matches: 16. This CDR3 is built from 14 residues. The CDR3 region has the DNA TGCGCCAGCACCCCTGGGGGACAGGCGAGACCTCACACCTTC. It translates to CASTPGGQARPHTF.

This chain joins TRBV14 and TRBJ2-3; D not resolved. The CDR3 is 14 amino acids. Between the trimmed V and J ends, which lost 0 bases and 8 bases, there was a span of 12 bases. CDR1 is SGHDN, CDR2 FVKESK, per germline. The CDR3 loop reads CASSQEATLGTQYF. The CDR3 nucleotides are TGTGCCAGCAGCCAAGAAGCCACCTTGGGTACGCAGTATTTT.

The J gene is TRBJ1-5, the V gene TRBV6-1; 9 nucleotides agree with TRBD1. Germline values: CDR1 MNHNS, CDR2 SASEGT. V lost 6 bases, J lost 8 bases, and 11 bases stayed unmatched. There are 15 residues in the CDR3. In nucleotides, the CDR3 is TGTGCCAGCAGCCAAACCGGGACAGGGATTGAGCCCCAGCATTTT. Its translation: CASSQTGTGIEPQHF.

V usage is TRBV19 and J usage is TRBJ1-6; D is perhaps TRBD1 (5 bases). This CDR3 has 15 residues. The V end was cut by 5 bases, the J end by 9 bases, with 17 bases between. Germline V gives CDR1 LNHDA, CDR2 SQIVND (reference sequence). DNA for the CDR3: TGTGCCAGTAGTGGGACGTCAAACATTGGTTCACCCCTCCACTTT. Its translation is CASSGTSNIGSPLHF.

The chain carries TRBV19 and TRBJ2-1; TRBD2 aligns across 7 bases. J was trimmed by 2 bases and V by 9 bases; bases with no gene match: 7. Germline values: CDR1 LNHDA, CDR2 SQIVND (reference sequence). CDR3 size: 14 residues. The CDR3 DNA reads TGTGCCAGCGCGAGAGCGGGAACCTACAATGAGCAGTTCTTC. Protein: CASARAGTYNEQFF.

The chain has TRBV28 and TRBJ2-7, with D uncertain. Trimming took off 6 bases at V and 6 bases at J, with 15 bases between the two ends. The germline V gene encodes CDR1 MDHEN and CDR2 SYDVKM. The CDR3 contains 13 residues. The CDR3 loop reads CASSSPVRSEQYF. The CDR3 DNA reads TGTGCCAGCAGCTCCCCGGTACGTTCCGAGCAGTACTTC.

This chain links TRBV28 with TRBJ1-5; TRBD1 matches at 7 bases. This CDR3 spans 14 amino acids. The germline V gene has CDR1 MDHEN and CDR2 SYDVKM. V trimming: 7 bases; J trimming: 7 bases; junction bases outside the gene matches: 10. The CDR3 protein is CASNREGGGQPQHF. The CDR3 nucleotides are TGTGCCAGCAACAGGGAAGGGGGCGGGCAGCCCCAGCATTTT. Variable domain in full (rest from reference TRBV28 and TRBJ1-5): DVKVTQSSRYLVKRTGEKVFLECVQDMDHENMFWYRQDPGLGLRLIYFSYDVKMKEKGDIPEGYSVSREKKERFSLILESASTNQTSMYLCASNREGGGQPQHFGDGTRLSIL.

The J gene is TRBJ2-7, the V gene TRBV19, with D possibly matching TRBD2 (7 bases). V dropped 3 bases and J dropped 3 bases, with 12 bases sitting between them. This CDR3 has 14 residues. Germline CDR1 is LNHDA and CDR2 is SQIVND (reference sequence). CDR3 loop: CASSMSGTNYEQYF. The CDR3 DNA reads TGTGCCAGTAGTATGAGCGGGACAAACTACGAGCAGTACTTC.

The rearrangement links TRBV19 to TRBJ1-1; D is uncertain. This CDR3 is built from 13 residues. CDR1 LNHDA and CDR2 SQIVND come from the germline V gene (reference sequence). V lost 7 bases, J lost 4 bases, and 13 bases lay in between. CDR3 residues: CASKMTRTTEAFF. The CDR3, as DNA: TGTGCCAGTAAGATGACAAGAACCACTGAAGCTTTCTTT. Full variable domain (outside the CDR3, taken from reference TRBV19 and TRBJ1-1): DGGITQSPKYLFRKEGQNVTLSCEQNLNHDAMYWYRQDPGQGLRLIYYSQIVNDFQKGDIAEGYSVSREKKESFPLTVTSAQKNPTAFYLCASKMTRTTEAFFGQGTRLTVV.